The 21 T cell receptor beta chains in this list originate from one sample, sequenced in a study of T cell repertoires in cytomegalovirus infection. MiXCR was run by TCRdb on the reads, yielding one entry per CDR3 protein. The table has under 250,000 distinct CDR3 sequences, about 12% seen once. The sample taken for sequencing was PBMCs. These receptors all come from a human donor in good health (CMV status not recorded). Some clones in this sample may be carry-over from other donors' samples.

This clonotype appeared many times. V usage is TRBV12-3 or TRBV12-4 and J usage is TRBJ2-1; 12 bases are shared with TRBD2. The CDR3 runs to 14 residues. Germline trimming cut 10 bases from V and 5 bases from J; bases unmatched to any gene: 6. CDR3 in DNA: TGTGCCACCCGACTAGCGGGAGTCCACAATGAGCAGTTCTTC. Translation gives CATRLAGVHNEQFF.

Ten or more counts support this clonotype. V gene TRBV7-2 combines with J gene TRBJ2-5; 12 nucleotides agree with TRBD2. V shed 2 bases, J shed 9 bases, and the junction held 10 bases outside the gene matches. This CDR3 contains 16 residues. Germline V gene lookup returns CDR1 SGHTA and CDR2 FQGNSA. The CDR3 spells CASSLLAGGPMGSQYF. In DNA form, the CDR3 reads TGTGCCAGCAGCTTACTAGCGGGAGGGCCTATGGGGTCCCAGTACTTC.

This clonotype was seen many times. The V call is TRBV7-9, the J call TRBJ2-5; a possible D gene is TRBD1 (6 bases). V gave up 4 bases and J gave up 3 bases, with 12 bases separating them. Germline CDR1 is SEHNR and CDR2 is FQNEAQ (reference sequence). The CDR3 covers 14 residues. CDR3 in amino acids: CASSSTDRKETQYF. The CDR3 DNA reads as TGTGCCAGCAGCTCCACCGACAGGAAAGAGACCCAGTACTTC. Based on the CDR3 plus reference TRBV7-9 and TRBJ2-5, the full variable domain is DTGVSQNPRHKITKRGQNVTFRCDPISEHNRLYWYRQTLGQGPEFLTYFQNEAQLEKSRLLSDRFSAERPKGSFSTLEIQRTEQGDSAMYLCASSSTDRKETQYFGPGTRLLVL.

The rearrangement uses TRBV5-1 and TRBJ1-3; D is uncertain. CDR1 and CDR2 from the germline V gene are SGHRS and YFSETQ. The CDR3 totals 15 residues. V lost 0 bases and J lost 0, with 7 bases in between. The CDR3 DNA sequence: TGCGCCAGCAGCTTGGATCCGGTCTCTGGAAACACCATATATTTT. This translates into CASSLDPVSGNTIYF.

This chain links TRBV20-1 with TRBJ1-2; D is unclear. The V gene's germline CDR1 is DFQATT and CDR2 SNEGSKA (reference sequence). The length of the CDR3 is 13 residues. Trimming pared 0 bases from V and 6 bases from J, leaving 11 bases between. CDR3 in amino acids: CSAREGRVNGYTF. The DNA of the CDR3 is TGCAGTGCTAGAGAGGGTAGGGTCAATGGCTACACCTTC.

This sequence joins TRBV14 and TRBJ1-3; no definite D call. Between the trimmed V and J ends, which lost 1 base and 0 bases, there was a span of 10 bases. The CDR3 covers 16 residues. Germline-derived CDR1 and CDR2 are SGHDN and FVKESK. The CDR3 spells CASSQGSAHSGNTIYF. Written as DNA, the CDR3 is TGTGCCAGCAGCCAAGGGTCGGCTCACTCTGGAAACACCATATATTTT. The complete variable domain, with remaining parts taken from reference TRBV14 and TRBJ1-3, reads EAGVTQFPSHSVIEKGQTVTLRCDPISGHDNLYWYRRVMGKEIKFLLHFVKESKQDESGMPNNRFLAERTGGTYSTLKVQPAELEDSGVYFCASSQGSAHSGNTIYFGEGSWLTVV.

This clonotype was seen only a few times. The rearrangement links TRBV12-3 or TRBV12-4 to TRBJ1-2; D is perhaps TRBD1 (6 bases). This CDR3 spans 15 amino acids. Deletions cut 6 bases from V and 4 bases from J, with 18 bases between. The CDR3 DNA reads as TGTGCCAGCAGAGATGGGGGGCGCGGGAGCTATGGCTACACCTTC. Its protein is CASRDGGRGSYGYTF.

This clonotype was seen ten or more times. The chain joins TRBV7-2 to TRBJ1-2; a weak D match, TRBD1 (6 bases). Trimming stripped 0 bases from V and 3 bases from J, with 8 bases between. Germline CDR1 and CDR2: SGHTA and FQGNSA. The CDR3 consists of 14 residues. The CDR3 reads CASSLAPGDYGYTF. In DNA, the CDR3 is TGTGCCAGCAGCTTAGCGCCAGGGGACTATGGCTACACCTTC.

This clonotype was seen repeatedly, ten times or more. The CDR3 DNA sequence: TGTGCCAGCAGCTTATATGGGGCAGGTGATAATTCACCCCTCCACTTT. The encoded protein is CASSLYGAGDNSPLHF. J is TRBJ1-6 and V is TRBV7-2; D is perhaps TRBD1 (5 bases). V lost 2 bases to trimming and J lost 5 bases, with 13 bases between them. The germline gives CDR1 SGHTA, CDR2 FQGNSA. This CDR3 is built from 16 residues.

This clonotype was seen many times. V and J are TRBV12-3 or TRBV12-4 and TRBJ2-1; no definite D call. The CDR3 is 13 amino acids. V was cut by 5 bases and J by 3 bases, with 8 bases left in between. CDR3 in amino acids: CASSKGFYNEQFF. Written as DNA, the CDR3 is TGTGCCAGCAGTAAAGGGTTCTACAATGAGCAGTTCTTC.

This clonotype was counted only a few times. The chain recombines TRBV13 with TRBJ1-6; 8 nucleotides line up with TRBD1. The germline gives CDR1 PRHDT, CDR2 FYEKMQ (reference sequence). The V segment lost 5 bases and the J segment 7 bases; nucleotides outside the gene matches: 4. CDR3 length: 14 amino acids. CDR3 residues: CASSTRDRNSPLHF. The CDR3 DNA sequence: TGTGCCAGCAGCACCCGGGACAGGAATTCACCCCTCCACTTT.

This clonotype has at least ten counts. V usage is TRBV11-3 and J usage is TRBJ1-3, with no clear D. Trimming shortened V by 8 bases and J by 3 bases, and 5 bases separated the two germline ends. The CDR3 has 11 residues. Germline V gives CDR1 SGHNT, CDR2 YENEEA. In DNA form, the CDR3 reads TGTGCCAGCTTTGGTGGAAACACCATATATTTT. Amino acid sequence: CASFGGNTIYF.

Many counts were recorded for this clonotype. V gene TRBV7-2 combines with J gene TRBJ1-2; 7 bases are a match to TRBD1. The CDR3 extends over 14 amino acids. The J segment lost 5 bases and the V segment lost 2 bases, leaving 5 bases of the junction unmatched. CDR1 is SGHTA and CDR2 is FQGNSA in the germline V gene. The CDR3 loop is CASSLLGTEYGYTF. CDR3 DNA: TGTGCCAGCAGCTTACTCGGGACAGAGTATGGCTACACCTTC.

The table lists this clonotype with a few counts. Here the CDR3 DNA reads TGTGCCAGCAGTAAGGGACGGATAGAAGAGACCCAGTACTTC. It translates to CASSKGRIEETQYF. This chain links TRBV13 with TRBJ2-5; the D gene could be TRBD1 or TRBD2 (5 bases each). V dropped 6 bases and J dropped 3 bases, with 14 bases sitting between them. The CDR3 runs 14 residues. Germline CDR1 is PRHDT and CDR2 is FYEKMQ (reference sequence).

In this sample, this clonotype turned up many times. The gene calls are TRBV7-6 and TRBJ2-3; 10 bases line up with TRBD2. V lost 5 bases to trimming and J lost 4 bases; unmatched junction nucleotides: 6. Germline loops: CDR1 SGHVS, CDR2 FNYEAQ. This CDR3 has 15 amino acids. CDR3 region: CASSLLAGVADTQYF. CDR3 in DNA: TGTGCCAGCAGCCTCCTAGCGGGAGTTGCAGATACGCAGTATTTT.

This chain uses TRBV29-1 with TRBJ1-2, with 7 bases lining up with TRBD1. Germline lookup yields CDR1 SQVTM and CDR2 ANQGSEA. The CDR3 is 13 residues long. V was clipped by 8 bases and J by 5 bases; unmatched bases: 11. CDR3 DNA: TGCAGCTTTTGGGGGGGACAGACTTATGGCTACACCTTC. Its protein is CSFWGGQTYGYTF.

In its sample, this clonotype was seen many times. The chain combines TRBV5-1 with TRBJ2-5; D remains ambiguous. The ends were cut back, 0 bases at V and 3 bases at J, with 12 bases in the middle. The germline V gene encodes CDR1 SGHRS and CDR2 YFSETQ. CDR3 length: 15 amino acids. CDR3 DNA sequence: TGCGCCAGCAGCTTGGACAGTCGAACCAAAGAGACCCAGTACTTC. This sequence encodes CASSLDSRTKETQYF.

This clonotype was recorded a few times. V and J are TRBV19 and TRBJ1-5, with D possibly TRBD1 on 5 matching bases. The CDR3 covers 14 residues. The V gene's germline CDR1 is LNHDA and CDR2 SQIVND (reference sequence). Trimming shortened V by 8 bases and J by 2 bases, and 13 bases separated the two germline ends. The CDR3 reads CASSSRAGNQPQHF. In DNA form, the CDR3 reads TGTGCCAGTTCCAGCAGGGCAGGCAATCAGCCCCAGCATTTT. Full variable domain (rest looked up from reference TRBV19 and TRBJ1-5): DGGITQSPKYLFRKEGQNVTLSCEQNLNHDAMYWYRQDPGQGLRLIYYSQIVNDFQKGDIAEGYSVSREKKESFPLTVTSAQKNPTAFYLCASSSRAGNQPQHFGDGTRLSIL.

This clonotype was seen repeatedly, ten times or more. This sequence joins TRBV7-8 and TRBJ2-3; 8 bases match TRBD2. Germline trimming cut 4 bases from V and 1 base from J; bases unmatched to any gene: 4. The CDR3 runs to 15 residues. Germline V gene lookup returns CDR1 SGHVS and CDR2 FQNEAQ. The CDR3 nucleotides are TGTGCCAGCAGCTGGCGGGGGGCAGGCACAGATACGCAGTATTTT. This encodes CASSWRGAGTDTQYF.

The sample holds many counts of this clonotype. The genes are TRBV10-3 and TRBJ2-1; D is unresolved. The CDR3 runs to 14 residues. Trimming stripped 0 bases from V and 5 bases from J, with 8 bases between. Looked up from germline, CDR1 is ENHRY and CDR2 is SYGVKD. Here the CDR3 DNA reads TGTGCCATCAGTGAGTCAGGGATTAACAATGAGCAGTTCTTC. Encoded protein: CAISESGINNEQFF.

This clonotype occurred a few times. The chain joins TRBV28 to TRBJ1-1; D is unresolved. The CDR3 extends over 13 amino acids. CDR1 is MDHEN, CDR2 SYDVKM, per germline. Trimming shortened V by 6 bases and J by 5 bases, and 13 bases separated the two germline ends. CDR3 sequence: CASRSSGRTEAFF. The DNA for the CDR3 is TGTGCCAGCAGGTCCTCGGGAAGGACTGAAGCTTTCTTT.